This TCR beta chain was captured in a study of cytomegalovirus exposure and HLA in healthy donors. A remark on this clone: Its target is not known.

CDR3 size: 17 residues. Losses at the gene ends were 0 bases for V and 2 bases for J; bases not matched to a gene: 5. In germline, CDR1 is SGDLS, CDR2 YYNGEE. PCR was performed using 60 Vbeta and 13 Jbeta primers. Sequencing was performed with immunoSEQ multiplex PCR; in TCRdb, only in-frame clones are kept and a portion is missing. The table records just over 150,000 clones, around 84% of them present only once. Findings and limits, study-wide: Later analysis associated a missense DCLRE1C variant with TCR beta V- and J-gene trimming. Later work showed greater clonal expansion in HLA-associated TCR beta chains than in equally common others.

Healthy bone marrow donors made up the cohort. The chain couples TRBV9 to TRBJ2-3; 11 nucleotides match TRBD2. The source of this sequence is a man younger than 35 in good health and CMV-seronegative. Sequencing was carried out using PBMCs. The CDR3 sequence: CASSVGLAGGITDTQYF. CDR3 in DNA: TGTGCCAGCAGCGTAGGATTAGCGGGGGGGATCACAGATACGCAGTATTTT.